This entry is about one TCR beta chain. The target of this receptor is not known. The sample holds no much larger clone one base away, and base qualities are not on file. V is pruned by 0 bases and J by 3 bases, leaving 4 bases of the junction without a gene match. The CDR3 starts with the cysteine, ends with the phenylalanine, and has 16 residues. The sequence is cut down to CDR3 DNA, 48 bases in frame from base 1. The germline V gene encodes CDR1 SSHAT and CDR2 FNYEAQ (reference sequence). The donors belonged to the validation cohort of around 120 subjects, which was separate from the 666-subject first cohort. These data are taken from a study of cytomegalovirus exposure and HLA in healthy donors (dated by TCRdb to about 2017). About the study as a whole: The roughly 670 repertoires of the first cohort and the 120 validation repertoires were produced on the same platform, according to a later analysis. The study was designed to test whether signatures of past pathogen exposure could be identified by cataloging public T cell receptors. Besides the first cohort of roughly 700 subjects, a separate validation cohort made up of 95 to 150 different subjects was used. To predict cytomegalovirus infection status, the study brought together high-throughput TCR immunosequencing, statistical association of individual TCRs with disease status, and machine learning.

Here is what the overall study found, with its caveats: A later analysis found that TCRs clustered in the first cohort also tended to co-occur in the approximately 120 validation repertoires, with 90% to 95% of cluster scores above 0. Across donors, most TCR sequences were observed very rarely, whereas some public TCRs were present in many individuals. The study gave a list of 150 to 200 TCR beta chains associated with cytomegalovirus. It was suggested by the authors that the approach could potentially be generalized to other disease states and immunological phenotypes. All 110 or so repertoires were used to score co-occurrence in the validation cohort in a later analysis, because that analysis had no HLA typing for the cohort. In both the original and validation cohorts, the classifier was reported to diagnose cytomegalovirus status with high specificity and sensitivity. In vitro tests confirmed that a few of the cytomegalovirus-associated TCR beta chains recognize cytomegalovirus antigens.

Preparation of the library involved the immunoSEQ multiplex PCR assay. The study's own analysis went as follows. A statistical classification framework was built to diagnose cytomegalovirus status from the catalog of TCR beta chain sequences. TCRdb took over this immuneACCESS table, retaining in-frame rearrangements with V and J assigned. Such tables are incomplete; in checked studies, under half of the missing clones stem from an unresolved V gene, and the remainder is unexplained. Clone size and V and J calls were adopted from that table, with D and trimming inferred from the DNA. The sample records over 110,000 clones, more than 85% of which are singletons. The ten most abundant clones make up roughly 10% of the sample.

This TCR derives from a man in his late teens or twenties in good health and CMV-seropositive. Sequenced input: PBMCs. In this chain, TRBV7-7 is recombined with TRBJ2-2, and TRBD1 matches 7 of the central bases. The nucleotide sequence is given as TGTGCCAGCAGCTTAGCGCGACAGGGACACACCGGGGAGCTGTTTTTT. Its translation reads: CASSLARQGHTGELFF.